This TCR beta chain was recorded in a study of T-cell reconstitution after alpha-beta-depleted transplantation in children (TCRdb year 2016). For the study in its entirety: Using TCR repertoire profiling, the study followed T-cell immune reconstitution in a quantitative way in children after TCRalphabeta/CD19-depleted allogeneic hematopoietic cell transplantation.

Library creation used PCR. For sequencing, an Illumina HiSeq 2500 was employed. To normalize quantification of the TCRbeta repertoire, the TCR libraries were built with molecular barcoding that relied on unique molecular identifiers. The public reads were reanalyzed by TCRdb: fastp trimming at Q25, MiXCR alignment, in-frame beta chains only. Rows with one shared CDR3 protein collapse into an entry with the most common genes and DNA. The sample data list about 340,000 distinct CDR3 sequences, and about a tenth of these were observed just once. The ten largest account for 2.4% of the sample. About this clonotype itself: This receptor's antigen is unknown. Base qualities are not recorded, but no much larger clone differs from it by a single base.

V drops 0 bases and J drops 0 bases, leaving 17 bases in between. Including the terminal cysteine and phenylalanine, the CDR3 comprises 18 residues. Here the CDR3 DNA is all that survives: 54 bases in frame from base 1. CDR1 and CDR2 (SGHTA, FQGTGA) derive from the germline V gene. The rearrangement joined TRBV7-3 to TRBJ1-2; 5 matching bases give a weak D call of TRBD1. This TCR was sampled from a human donor who donated a stem cell graft to a child with acute lymphoblastic leukemia. This specimen was PBMCs from the stem cell graft donor, taken from the stem cell graft. The CDR3 region: CASSLTGASSITNYGYTF. At the DNA level, the sequence is TGTGCCAGCAGCTTAACTGGGGCCAGTTCCATCACTAACTATGGCTACACCTTC.